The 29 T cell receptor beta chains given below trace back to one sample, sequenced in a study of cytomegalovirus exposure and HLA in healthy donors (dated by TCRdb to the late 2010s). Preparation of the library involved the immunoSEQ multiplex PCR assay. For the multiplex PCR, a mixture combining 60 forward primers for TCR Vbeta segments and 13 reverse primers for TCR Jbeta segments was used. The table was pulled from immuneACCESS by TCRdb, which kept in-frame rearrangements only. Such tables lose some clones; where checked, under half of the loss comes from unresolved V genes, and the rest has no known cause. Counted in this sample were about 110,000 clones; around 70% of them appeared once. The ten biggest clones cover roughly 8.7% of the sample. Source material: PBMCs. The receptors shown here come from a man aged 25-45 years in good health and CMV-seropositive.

CDR3 residues: CASSPPLGQGSLESKNIQYF. The CDR3 bases are TGTGCCAGCAGCCCCCCACTAGGACAGGGGAGTCTGGAGTCCAAAAACATTCAGTACTTC. The chain recombines TRBV21-1 with TRBJ2-4; the D call TRBD1 from the table was never checked on the DNA. TRBV21-1 is annotated as a pseudogene. The CDR3 contains 20 residues.

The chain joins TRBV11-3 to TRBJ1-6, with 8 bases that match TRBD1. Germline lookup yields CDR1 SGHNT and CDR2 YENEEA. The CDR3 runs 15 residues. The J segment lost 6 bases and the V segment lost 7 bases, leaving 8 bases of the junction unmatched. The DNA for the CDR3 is TGTGCCAGCACCCAAGATGGACAGGGTAATTCACCCCTCCACTTT. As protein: CASTQDGQGNSPLHF.

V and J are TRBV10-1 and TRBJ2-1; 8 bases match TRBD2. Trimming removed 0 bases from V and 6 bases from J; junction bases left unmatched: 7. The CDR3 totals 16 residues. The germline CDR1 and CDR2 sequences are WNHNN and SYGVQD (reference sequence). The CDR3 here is CASSESRLALANEQFF. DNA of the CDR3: TGCGCCAGCAGTGAGTCTCGACTAGCGTTAGCCAATGAGCAGTTCTTC.

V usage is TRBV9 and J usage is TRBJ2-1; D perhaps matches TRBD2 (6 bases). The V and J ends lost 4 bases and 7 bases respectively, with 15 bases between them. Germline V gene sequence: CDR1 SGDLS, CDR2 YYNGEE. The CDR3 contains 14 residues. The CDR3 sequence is CASSPRGSGNEQFF. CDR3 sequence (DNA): TGTGCCAGCAGCCCCCGAGGTAGCGGAAATGAGCAGTTCTTC.

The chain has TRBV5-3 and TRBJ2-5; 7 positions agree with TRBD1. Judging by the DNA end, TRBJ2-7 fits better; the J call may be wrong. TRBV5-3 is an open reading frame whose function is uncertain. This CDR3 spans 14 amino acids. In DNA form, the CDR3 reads TGTGCCAGAAGCTTCCGGGACAGCACCTACGAGCAGTACTTC. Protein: CARSFRDSTYEQYF.

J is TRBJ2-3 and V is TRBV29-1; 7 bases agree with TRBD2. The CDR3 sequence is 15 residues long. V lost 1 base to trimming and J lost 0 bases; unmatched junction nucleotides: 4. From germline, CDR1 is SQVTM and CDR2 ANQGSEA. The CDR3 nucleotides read TGCAGCGTTGAAGTGGGGGGGGAGAGCACAGATACGCAGTATTTT. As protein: CSVEVGGESTDTQYF.

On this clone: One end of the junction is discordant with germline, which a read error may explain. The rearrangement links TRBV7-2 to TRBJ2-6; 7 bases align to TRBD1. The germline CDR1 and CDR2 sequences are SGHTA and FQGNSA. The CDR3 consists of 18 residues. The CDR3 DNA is TGTGCCAGCAGCTTAGGACAGGGAACCAGCGCTGGGGCCAACGGCCTGACTTTC. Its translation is CASSLGQGTSAGANGLTF.

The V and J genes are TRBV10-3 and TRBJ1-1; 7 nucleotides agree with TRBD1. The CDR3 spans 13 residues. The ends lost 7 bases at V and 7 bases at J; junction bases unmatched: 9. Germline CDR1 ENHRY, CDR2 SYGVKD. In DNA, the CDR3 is TGTGCCATCACTCCTTCCGGGACAGATGAAGCTTTCTTT. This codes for CAITPSGTDEAFF.

The CDR3 sequence: CASSFRQGIWSQETQYF. The CDR3 DNA follows: TGTGCCAGCAGCTTCCGACAGGGGATCTGGTCCCAAGAGACCCAGTACTTC. The genes are TRBV7-8 and TRBJ2-5, with 8 bases matching TRBD1. The CDR3 spans 17 residues. The V segment lost 3 bases and the J segment 1 base; nucleotides outside the gene matches: 10. The V gene's germline CDR1 is SGHVS and CDR2 FQNEAQ.

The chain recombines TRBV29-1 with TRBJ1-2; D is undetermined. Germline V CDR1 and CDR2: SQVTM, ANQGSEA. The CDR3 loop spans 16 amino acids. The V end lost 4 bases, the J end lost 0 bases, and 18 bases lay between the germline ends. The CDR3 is CSVGRVLPRANYGYTF. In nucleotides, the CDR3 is TGCAGCGTTGGTCGTGTCTTACCGAGGGCTAACTATGGCTACACCTTC.

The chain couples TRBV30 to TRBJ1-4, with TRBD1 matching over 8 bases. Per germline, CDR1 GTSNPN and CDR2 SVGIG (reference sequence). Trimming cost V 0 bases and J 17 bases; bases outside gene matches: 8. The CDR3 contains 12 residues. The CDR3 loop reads CAWSVRPGTGFF. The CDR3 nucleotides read TGTGCCTGGAGTGTACGTCCCGGGACAGGCTTTTTT.

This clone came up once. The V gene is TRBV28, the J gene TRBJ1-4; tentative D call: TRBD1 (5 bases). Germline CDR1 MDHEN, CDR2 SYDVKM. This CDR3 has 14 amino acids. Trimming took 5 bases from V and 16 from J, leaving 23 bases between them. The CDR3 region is CASSADRKPKNWFF. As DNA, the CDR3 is TGTGCCAGCAGTGCCGACAGAAAGCCGAAAAACTGGTTTTTT.

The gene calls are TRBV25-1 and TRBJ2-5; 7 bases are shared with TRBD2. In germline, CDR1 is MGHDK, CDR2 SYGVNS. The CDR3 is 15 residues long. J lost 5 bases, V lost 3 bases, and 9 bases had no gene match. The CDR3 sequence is CASSDWGGSTETQYF. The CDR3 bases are TGTGCCAGCAGTGATTGGGGCGGGAGTACGGAGACCCAGTACTTC.

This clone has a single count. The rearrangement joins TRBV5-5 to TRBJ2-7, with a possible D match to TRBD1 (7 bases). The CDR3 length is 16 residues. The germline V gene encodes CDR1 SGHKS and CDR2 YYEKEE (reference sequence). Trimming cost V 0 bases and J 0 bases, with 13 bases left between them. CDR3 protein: CASSLVWRDSSYEQYV. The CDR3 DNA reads TGTGCCAGCAGCTTGGTTTGGCGGGACAGCTCCTACGAGCAGTACGTC.

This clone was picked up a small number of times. CDR3: CASTRAMNTEAFF. Here the CDR3 DNA reads TGTGCCAGCACCCGAGCGATGAACACTGAAGCTTTCTTT. The chain carries TRBV11-3 and TRBJ1-1; D remains unclear. Germline CDR1 SGHNT, CDR2 YENEEA. The CDR3 has 13 residues. V was shortened by 7 bases and J by 0 bases, with 9 bases between the two germline ends.

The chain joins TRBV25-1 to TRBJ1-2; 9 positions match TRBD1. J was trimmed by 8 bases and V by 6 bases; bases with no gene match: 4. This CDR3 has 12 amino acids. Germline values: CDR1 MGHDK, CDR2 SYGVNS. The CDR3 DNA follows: TGTGCCAGCAGACAGGGGGCGGGGGGCTACACCTTC. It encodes CASRQGAGGYTF.

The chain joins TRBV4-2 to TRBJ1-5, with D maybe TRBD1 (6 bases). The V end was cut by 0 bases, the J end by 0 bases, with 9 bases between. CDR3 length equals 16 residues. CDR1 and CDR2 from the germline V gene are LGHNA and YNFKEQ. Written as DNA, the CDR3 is TGTGCCAGCAGCCAAGACACAGGGAATAGCAATCAGCCCCAGCATTTT. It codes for CASSQDTGNSNQPQHF.

CDR3 bases: TGTGCCAGTAGGGAGCAGGGGGCCGGGAATTCACCCCTCCACTTT. Translation gives CASREQGAGNSPLHF. The chain carries TRBV19 and TRBJ1-6; 8 bases line up with TRBD1. Germline V CDR1 and CDR2: LNHDA, SQIVND (reference sequence). V was clipped by 6 bases and J by 7 bases; unmatched bases: 8. This CDR3 contains 15 residues. The variable domain in full, completed from reference TRBV19 and TRBJ1-6, reads DGGITQSPKYLFRKEGQNVTLSCEQNLNHDAMYWYRQDPGQGLRLIYYSQIVNDFQKGDIAEGYSVSREKKESFPLTVTSAQKNPTAFYLCASREQGAGNSPLHFGNGTRLTVT.

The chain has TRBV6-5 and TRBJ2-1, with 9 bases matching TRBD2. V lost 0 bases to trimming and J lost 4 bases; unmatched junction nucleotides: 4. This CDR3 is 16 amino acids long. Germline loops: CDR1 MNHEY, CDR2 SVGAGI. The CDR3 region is CASSYSTSGRYNEQFF. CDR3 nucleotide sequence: TGTGCCAGCAGTTACTCCACCAGCGGGAGGTACAATGAGCAGTTCTTC.

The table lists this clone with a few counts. The chain's CDR3 is CASSNPLASGYEQYF. CDR3 sequence (DNA): TGCGCCAGCAGCAACCCACTAGCGAGCGGGTACGAGCAGTACTTC. The chain employs TRBV10-2 and TRBJ2-7, with TRBD2 identical over 7 bases. The CDR3 is made up of 15 amino acids. Looked up from germline, CDR1 is WSHSY and CDR2 is SAAADI. The V segment lost 6 bases and the J segment 4 bases; nucleotides outside the gene matches: 12.

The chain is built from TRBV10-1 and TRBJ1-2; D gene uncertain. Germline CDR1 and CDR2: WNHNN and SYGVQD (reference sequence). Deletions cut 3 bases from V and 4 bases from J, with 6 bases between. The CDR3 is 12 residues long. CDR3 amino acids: CASSDDTYGYTF. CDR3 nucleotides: TGCGCCAGCAGTGACGACACCTATGGCTACACCTTC.

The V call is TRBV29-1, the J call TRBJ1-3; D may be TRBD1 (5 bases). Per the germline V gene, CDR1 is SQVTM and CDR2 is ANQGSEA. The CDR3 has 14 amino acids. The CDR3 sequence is CSAQKGMGGNTIYF. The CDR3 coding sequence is TGCAGTGCCCAAAAGGGGATGGGTGGAAACACCATATATTTT.

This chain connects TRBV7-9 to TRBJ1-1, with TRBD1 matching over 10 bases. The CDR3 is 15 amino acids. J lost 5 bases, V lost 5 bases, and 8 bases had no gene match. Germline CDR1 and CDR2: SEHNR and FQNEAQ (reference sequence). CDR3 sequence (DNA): TGTGCCAGCAGCCCGGACAGGGGGAAAGGAACTGAAGCTTTCTTT. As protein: CASSPDRGKGTEAFF. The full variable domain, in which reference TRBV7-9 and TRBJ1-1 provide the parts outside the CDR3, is DTGVSQNPRHKITKRGQNVTFRCDPISEHNRLYWYRQTLGQGPEFLTYFQNEAQLEKSRLLSDRFSAERPKGSFSTLEIQRTEQGDSAMYLCASSPDRGKGTEAFFGQGTRLTVV.

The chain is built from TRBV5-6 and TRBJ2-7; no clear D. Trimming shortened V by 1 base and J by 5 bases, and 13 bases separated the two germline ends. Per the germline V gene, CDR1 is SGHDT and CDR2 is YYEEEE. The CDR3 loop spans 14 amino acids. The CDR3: CASSLFAGLHEQYF. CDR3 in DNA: TGTGCCAGCAGCTTGTTTGCAGGCCTCCACGAGCAGTACTTC.

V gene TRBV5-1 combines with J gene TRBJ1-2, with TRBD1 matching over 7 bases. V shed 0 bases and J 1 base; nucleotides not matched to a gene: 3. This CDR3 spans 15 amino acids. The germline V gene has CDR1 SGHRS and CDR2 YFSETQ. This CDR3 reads CASSLDRGYNYGYTF. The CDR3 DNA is TGCGCCAGCAGCTTGGACAGGGGATATAACTATGGCTACACCTTC.

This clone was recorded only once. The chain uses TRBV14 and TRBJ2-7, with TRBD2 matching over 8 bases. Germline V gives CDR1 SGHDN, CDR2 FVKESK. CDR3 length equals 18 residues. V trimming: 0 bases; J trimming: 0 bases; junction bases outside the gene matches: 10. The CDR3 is CASSQDWTSRYSSYEQYV. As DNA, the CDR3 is TGTGCCAGCAGCCAAGACTGGACTAGCAGGTACAGCTCCTACGAGCAGTACGTC.

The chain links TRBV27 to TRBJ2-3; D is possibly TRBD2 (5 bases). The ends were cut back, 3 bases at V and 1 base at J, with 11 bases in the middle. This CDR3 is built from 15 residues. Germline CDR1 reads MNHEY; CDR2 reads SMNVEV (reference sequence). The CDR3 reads CASSLSSEGTDTQYF. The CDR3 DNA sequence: TGTGCCAGCAGTTTGTCATCGGAGGGCACAGATACGCAGTATTTT.

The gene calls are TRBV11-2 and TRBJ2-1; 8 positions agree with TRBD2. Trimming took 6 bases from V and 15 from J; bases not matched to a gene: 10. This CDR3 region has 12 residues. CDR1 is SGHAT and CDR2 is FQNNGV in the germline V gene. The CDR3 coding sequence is TGTGCCAGCAGTCGAGGGACTAGGCGTTGGTTCTTC. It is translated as CASSRGTRRWFF.

CDR3 sequence reads: CATSRDEVKHYGYTF. The CDR3 DNA reads as TGTGCCACCAGCAGAGATGAAGTTAAGCACTATGGCTACACCTTC. J is TRBJ1-2 and V is TRBV15; no definite D call. This CDR3 has 15 residues. CDR1 is LNHNV and CDR2 is YYDKDF in the germline V gene (reference sequence). Trimming left V 0 bases short and J 3 bases short, with 11 bases between.